The 2 T cell receptor beta chains given below trace back to one sample, sequenced in a study of spatial heterogeneity in lung cancer. TCRdb reprocessed the 5' RACE reads with MiXCR, giving one entry per CDR3 protein. The sample has several hundred distinct CDR3 sequences; approximately 15% are singletons. Described time point: sample taken at primary tumor resection. The source was normal lung tissue next to the tumor, collected at surgery. Source of these receptors: a male donor with early-stage non-small cell lung cancer.

In its sample, this clonotype was seen a few times. The library was designed around alpha chains, so this beta chain is a stray read whose abundance carries little weight. V is TRBV14 and J is TRBJ1-6, with 7 bases matching TRBD1. The J segment lost 7 bases and the V segment lost 5 bases, leaving 5 bases of the junction unmatched. Per germline, CDR1 SGHDN and CDR2 FVKESK. CDR3 length equals 14 residues. CDR3 nucleotides: TGTGCCAGCAGCTTGGGACAGAGAAATTCACCCCTCCACTTT. Its protein is CASSLGQRNSPLHF.

This clonotype is judged large. For a library built for alpha chains, this beta chain is a stray read; little rests on its size. The chain combines TRBV18 with TRBJ2-5; possibly TRBD1 for D (6 bases). The V gene's germline CDR1 is KGHSH and CDR2 LQKENI. The CDR3 sequence is 15 residues long. V lost 3 bases and J 0 bases, leaving 11 bases between the germline ends. The CDR3 is CASSPARGDQETQYF. The CDR3 coding sequence is TGTGCCAGCTCACCGGCCAGGGGCGACCAAGAGACCCAGTACTTC.